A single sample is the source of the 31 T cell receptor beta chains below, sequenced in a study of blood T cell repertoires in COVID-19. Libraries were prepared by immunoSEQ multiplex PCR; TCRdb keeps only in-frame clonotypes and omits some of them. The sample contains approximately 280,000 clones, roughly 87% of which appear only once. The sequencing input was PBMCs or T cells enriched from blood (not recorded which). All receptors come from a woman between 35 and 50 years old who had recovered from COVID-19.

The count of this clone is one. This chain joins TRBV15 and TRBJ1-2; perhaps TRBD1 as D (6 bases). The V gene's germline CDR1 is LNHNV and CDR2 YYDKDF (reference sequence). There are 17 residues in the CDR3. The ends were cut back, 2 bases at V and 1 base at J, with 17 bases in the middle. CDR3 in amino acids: CATSRTNRALDNYGYTF. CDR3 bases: TGTGCCACCAGCAGAACAAACAGGGCTCTCGATAACTATGGCTACACCTTC.

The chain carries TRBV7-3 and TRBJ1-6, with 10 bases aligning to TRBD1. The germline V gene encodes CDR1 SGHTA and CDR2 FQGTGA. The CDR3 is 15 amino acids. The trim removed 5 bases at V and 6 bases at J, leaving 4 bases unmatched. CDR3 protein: CASSLGQGVNSPLHF. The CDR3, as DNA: TGTGCCAGCAGCCTTGGACAGGGGGTTAATTCACCCCTCCACTTT.

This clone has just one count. CDR3 amino acids: CASSPSLWAGAYEQYF. In nucleotides, the CDR3 is TGTGCCAGCAGTCCCTCCCTTTGGGCAGGGGCCTACGAGCAGTACTTC. V and J are TRBV27 and TRBJ2-7; tentative D call: TRBD1 (6 bases). Germline V gene sequence: CDR1 MNHEY, CDR2 SMNVEV (reference sequence). This CDR3 contains 16 residues. V was shortened by 5 bases and J by 2 bases, with 19 bases between the two germline ends.

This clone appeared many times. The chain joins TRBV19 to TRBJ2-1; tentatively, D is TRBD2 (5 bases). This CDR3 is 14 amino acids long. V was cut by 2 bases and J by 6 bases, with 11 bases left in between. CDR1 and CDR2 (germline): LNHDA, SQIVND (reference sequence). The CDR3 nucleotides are TGTGCCAGTAGTATAAAAAGCGGAACCAATGAGCAGTTCTTC. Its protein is CASSIKSGTNEQFF.

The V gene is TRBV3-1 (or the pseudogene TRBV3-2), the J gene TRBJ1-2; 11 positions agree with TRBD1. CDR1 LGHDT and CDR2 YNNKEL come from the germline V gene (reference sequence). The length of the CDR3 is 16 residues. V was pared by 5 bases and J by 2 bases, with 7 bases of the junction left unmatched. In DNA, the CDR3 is TGTGCCAGCAGCAAAGGACAGGGGGCGGTGAACTATGGCTACACCTTC. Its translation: CASSKGQGAVNYGYTF.

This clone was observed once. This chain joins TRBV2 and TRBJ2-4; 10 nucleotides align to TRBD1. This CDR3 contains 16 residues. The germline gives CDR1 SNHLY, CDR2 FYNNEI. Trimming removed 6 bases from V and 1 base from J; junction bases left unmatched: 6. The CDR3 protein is CASRTGGRAAKNIQYF. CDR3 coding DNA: TGTGCCAGCAGGACAGGGGGCAGGGCGGCCAAAAACATTCAGTACTTC.

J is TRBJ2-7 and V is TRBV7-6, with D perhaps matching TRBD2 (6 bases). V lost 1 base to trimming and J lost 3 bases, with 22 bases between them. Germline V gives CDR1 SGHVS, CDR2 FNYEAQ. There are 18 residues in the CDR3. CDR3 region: CASSLEALAFAINYEQYF. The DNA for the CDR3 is TGTGCCAGCAGCTTAGAGGCACTAGCCTTCGCTATTAACTACGAGCAGTACTTC.

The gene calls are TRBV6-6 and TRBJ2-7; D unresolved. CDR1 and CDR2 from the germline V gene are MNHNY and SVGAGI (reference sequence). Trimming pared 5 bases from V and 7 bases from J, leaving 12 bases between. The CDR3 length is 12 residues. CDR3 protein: CASSHVTGEQYF. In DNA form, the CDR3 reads TGTGCCAGCAGTCACGTTACCGGTGAGCAGTACTTC.

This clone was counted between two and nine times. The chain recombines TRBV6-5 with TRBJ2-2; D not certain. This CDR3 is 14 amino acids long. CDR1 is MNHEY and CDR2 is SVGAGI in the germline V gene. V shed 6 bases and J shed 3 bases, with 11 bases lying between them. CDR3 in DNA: TGTGCCAGCAGGCCAGGATCGTACACCGGGGAGCTGTTTTTT. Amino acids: CASRPGSYTGELFF.

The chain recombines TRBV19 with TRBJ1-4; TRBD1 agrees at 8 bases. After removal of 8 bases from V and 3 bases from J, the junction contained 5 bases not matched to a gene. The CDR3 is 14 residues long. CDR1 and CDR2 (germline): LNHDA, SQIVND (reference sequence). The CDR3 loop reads CASLRTGPNEKLFF. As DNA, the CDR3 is TGTGCCAGTCTCCGGACAGGGCCTAATGAAAAACTGTTTTTT.

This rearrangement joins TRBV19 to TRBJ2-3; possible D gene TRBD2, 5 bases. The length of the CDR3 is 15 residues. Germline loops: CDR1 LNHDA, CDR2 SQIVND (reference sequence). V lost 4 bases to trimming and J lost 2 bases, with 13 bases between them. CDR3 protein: CASSSLDSSTDTQYF. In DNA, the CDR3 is TGTGCCAGTAGTAGCCTGGACTCTTCCACAGATACGCAGTATTTT.

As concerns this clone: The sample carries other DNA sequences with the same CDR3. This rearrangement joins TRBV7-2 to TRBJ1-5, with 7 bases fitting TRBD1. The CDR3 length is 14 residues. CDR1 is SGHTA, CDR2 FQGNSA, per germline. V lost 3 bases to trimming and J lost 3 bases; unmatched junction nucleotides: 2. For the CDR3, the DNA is TGTGCCAGCAGCTTGGGACAGTACAATCAGCCCCAGCATTTT. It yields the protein CASSLGQYNQPQHF.

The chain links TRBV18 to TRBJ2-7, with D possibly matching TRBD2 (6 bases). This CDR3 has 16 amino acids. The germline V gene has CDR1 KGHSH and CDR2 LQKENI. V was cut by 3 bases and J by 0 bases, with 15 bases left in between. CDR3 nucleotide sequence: TGTGCCAGCTCACCCGCGGGGAGCCAGAGCTCCTACGAGCAGTACTTC. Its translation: CASSPAGSQSSYEQYF.

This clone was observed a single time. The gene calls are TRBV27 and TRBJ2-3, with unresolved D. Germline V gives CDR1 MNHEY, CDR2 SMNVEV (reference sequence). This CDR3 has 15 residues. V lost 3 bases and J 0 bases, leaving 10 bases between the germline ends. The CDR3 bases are TGTGCCAGCAGTTTCGCTCTAACCAGCACAGATACGCAGTATTTT. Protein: CASSFALTSTDTQYF.

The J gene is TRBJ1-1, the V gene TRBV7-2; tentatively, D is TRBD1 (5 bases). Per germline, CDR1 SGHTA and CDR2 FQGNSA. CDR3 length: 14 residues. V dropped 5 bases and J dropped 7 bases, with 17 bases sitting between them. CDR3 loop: CASSMSRGVVEAFF. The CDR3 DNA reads TGTGCCAGCAGCATGTCGCGGGGGGTGGTTGAAGCTTTCTTT.

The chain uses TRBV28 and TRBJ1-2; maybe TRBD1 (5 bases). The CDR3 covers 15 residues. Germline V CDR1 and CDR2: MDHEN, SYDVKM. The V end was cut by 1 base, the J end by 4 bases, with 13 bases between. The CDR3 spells CASSLSGGTGYGYTF. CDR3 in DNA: TGTGCCAGCAGTTTATCGGGGGGAACCGGCTATGGCTACACCTTC.

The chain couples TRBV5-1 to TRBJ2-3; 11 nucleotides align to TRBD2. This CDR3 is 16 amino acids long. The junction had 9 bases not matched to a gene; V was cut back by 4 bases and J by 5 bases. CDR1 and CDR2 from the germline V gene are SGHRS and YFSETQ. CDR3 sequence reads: CASSPVLAGVQDTQYF. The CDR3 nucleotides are TGCGCCAGCAGCCCGGTACTAGCGGGAGTGCAAGATACGCAGTATTTT.

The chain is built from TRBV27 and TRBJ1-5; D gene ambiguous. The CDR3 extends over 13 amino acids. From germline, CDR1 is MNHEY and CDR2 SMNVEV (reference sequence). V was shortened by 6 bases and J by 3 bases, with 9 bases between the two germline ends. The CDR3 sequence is CASRPTSNQPQHF. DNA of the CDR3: TGTGCCAGCAGACCCACATCCAATCAGCCCCAGCATTTT.

CDR3 loop: CATSRGGGRAGETQYF. CDR3 in DNA: TGTGCCACCAGCAGAGGAGGCGGGAGGGCCGGAGAGACCCAGTACTTC. The chain recombines TRBV15 with TRBJ2-5; TRBD2 matches at 9 bases. The length of the CDR3 is 16 residues. CDR1 LNHNV and CDR2 YYDKDF come from the germline V gene (reference sequence). V lost 1 base, J lost 4 bases, and 7 bases stayed unmatched.

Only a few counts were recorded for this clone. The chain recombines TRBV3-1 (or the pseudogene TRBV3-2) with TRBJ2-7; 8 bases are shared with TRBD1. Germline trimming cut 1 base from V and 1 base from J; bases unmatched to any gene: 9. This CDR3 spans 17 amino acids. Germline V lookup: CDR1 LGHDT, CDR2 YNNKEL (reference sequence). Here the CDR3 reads CASSQAPDRGFSYEQYF. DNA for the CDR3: TGTGCCAGCAGCCAAGCACCAGACAGGGGTTTTTCCTACGAGCAGTACTTC.

DNA of the CDR3: TGTGCCAGCAGGACAGCTAATAATTCACCCCTCCACTTT. Encoded protein: CASRTANNSPLHF. The chain combines TRBV12-3 or TRBV12-4 with TRBJ1-6, with a tentative D call TRBD1 (5 bases). The CDR3 runs 13 residues. V lost 6 bases and J lost 5, with 8 bases in between.

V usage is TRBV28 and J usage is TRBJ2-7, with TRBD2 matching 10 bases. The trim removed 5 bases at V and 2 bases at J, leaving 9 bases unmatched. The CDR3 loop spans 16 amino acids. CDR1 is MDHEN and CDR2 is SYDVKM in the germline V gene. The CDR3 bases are TGTGCCAGCAGTACTCCCCGGACTAGCGGTCCCTACGAGCAGTACTTC. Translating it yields CASSTPRTSGPYEQYF.

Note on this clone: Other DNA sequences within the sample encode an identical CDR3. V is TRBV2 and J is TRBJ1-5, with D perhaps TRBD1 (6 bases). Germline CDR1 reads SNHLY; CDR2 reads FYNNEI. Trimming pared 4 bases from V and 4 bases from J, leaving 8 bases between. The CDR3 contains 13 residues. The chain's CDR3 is CASSGQGNQPQHF. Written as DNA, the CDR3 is TGTGCCAGCAGTGGGCAGGGGAATCAGCCCCAGCATTTT.

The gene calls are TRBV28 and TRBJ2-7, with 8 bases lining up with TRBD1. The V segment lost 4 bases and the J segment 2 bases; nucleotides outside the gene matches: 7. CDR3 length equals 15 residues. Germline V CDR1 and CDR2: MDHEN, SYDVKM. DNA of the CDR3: TGTGCCAGCAGTTGGACCGGGACAGGAGCCTACGAGCAGTACTTC. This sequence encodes CASSWTGTGAYEQYF.

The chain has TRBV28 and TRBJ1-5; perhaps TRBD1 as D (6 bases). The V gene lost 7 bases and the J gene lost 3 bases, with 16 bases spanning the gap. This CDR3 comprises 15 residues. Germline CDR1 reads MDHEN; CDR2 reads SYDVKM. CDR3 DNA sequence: TGTGCCAGCACCCAGCCAGGGGCGATCAATCAGCCCCAGCATTTT. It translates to CASTQPGAINQPQHF.

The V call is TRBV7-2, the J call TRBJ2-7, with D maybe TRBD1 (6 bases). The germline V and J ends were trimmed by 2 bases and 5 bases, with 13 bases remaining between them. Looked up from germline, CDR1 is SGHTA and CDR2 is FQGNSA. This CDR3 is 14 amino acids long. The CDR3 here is CASSLQGRLDEQYF. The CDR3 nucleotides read TGTGCCAGCAGCTTACAGGGGCGTTTGGACGAGCAGTACTTC.

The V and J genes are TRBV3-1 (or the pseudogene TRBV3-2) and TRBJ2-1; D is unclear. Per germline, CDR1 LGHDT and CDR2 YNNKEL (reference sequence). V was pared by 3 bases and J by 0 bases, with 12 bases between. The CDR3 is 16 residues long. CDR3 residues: CASSHRLLLSYNEQFF. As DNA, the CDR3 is TGTGCCAGCAGCCACAGACTCCTACTCTCCTACAATGAGCAGTTCTTC.

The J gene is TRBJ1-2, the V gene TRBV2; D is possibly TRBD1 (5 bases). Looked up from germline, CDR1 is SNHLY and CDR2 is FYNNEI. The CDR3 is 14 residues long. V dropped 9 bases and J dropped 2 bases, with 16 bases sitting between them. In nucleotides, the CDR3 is TGTGCCAGTGGGCAGGGTTTCGCCAACTATGGCTACACCTTC. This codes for CASGQGFANYGYTF.

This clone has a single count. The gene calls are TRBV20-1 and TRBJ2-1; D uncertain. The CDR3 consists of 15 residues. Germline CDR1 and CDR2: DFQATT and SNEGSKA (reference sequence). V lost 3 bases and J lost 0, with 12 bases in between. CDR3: CSASRARRSYNEQFF. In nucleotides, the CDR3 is TGCAGTGCTAGTCGAGCGCGCCGCTCCTACAATGAGCAGTTCTTC.

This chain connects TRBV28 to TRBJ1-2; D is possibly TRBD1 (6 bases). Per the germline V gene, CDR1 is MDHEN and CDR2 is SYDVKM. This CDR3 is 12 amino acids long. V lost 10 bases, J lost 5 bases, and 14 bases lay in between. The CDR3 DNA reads TGTGCCATCCTACAGGGTCAGTATGGCTACACCTTC. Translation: CAILQGQYGYTF.

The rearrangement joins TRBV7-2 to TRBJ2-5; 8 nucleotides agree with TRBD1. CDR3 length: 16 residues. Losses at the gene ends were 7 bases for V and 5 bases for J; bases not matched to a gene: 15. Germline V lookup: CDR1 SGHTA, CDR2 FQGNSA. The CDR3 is CASTLRAGGLWETQYF. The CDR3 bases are TGTGCCAGCACCCTCAGGGCAGGGGGCCTGTGGGAGACCCAGTACTTC.